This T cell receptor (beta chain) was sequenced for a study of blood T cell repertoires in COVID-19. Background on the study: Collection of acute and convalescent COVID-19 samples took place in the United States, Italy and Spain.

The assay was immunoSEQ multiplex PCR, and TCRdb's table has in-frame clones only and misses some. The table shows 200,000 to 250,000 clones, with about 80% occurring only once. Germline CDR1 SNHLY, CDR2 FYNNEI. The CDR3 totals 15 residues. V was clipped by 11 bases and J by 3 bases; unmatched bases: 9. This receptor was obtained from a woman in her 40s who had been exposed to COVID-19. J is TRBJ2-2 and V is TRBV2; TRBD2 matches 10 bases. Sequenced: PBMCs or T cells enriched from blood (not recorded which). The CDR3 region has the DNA TGTGCCTGTCCAGCGGGGGGGCACGACACCGGGGAGCTGTTTTTT. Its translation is CACPAGGHDTGELFF.